Below are 22 T cell receptor beta chains sequenced from a single sample in a study of cytomegalovirus exposure and HLA in healthy donors. In the PCR, 60 Vbeta and 13 Jbeta primers were used. Assay: immunoSEQ multiplex PCR; the TCRdb copy retains only in-frame clones and omits some. The sample lists 120,000 or so clones, roughly 80% occurring once. Input material: PBMCs. The receptors come from a man younger than 45 in good health and CMV-seronegative.

The chain carries TRBV28 and TRBJ2-7; TRBD2 is a possible D gene (5 bases). CDR1 and CDR2 from the germline V gene are MDHEN and SYDVKM. Trimming cost V 4 bases and J 0 bases, with 13 bases left between them. The CDR3 extends over 15 amino acids. As DNA, the CDR3 is TGTGCCAGCAGTTATTCAATAGGAGGCTCCTACGAGCAGTACTTC. Its protein product is CASSYSIGGSYEQYF.

This rearrangement joins TRBV28 to TRBJ2-7; 8 bases agree with TRBD1. The germline V gene encodes CDR1 MDHEN and CDR2 SYDVKM. The CDR3 consists of 16 residues. The ends lost 5 bases at V and 7 bases at J; junction bases unmatched: 16. The CDR3 loop is CASSLDGQAQGGEQYF. CDR3 DNA: TGTGCCAGCAGTCTAGACGGACAGGCACAGGGGGGAGAGCAGTACTTC.

The chain couples TRBV27 to TRBJ1-3, with a possible D match to TRBD1 (5 bases). The CDR3 covers 15 residues. Trimming shortened V by 1 base and J by 4 bases, and 11 bases separated the two germline ends. Germline CDR1 MNHEY, CDR2 SMNVEV (reference sequence). CDR3 in amino acids: CASSLLGRGGNTIYF. The CDR3, as DNA: TGTGCCAGCAGTTTATTAGGGCGGGGCGGAAACACCATATATTTT.

The chain employs TRBV7-9 and TRBJ1-1; D might be TRBD1 (5 bases). The V and J ends lost 4 bases and 11 bases respectively, with 11 bases between them. The germline V gene encodes CDR1 SEHNR and CDR2 FQNEAQ (reference sequence). The CDR3 covers 11 residues. CDR3 coding DNA: TGTGCCAGCAGCTACAGGTTTGGGGCTTTCTTT. Encoded protein: CASSYRFGAFF.

The chain combines TRBV9 with TRBJ1-1, with 11 bases identical to TRBD1. Germline CDR1 reads SGDLS; CDR2 reads YYNGEE. CDR3 size: 19 residues. With V trimmed by 3 bases and J by 5 bases, 18 bases remained unmatched. CDR3 DNA: TGTGCCAGCAGCGGGAGCCAAACGGAGGACAGGGGGCGCGGGACTGAAGCTTTCTTT. Amino acid sequence: CASSGSQTEDRGRGTEAFF.

The CDR3 region has the DNA TGCAGTTCTAAGACAGACTACGAGCAGTACTTC. Translating it yields CSSKTDYEQYF. The chain is built from TRBV29-1 and TRBJ2-7, with D maybe TRBD1 (5 bases). Germline V gene data show CDR1 as SQVTM and CDR2 as ANQGSEA. CDR3 length equals 11 residues.

This sequence joins TRBV15 and TRBJ2-1; 7 bases agree with TRBD2. CDR1 LNHNV and CDR2 YYDKDF come from the germline V gene (reference sequence). This CDR3 region has 19 residues. V shed 0 bases, J shed 0 bases, and the junction held 11 bases outside the gene matches. Written as DNA, the CDR3 is TGTGCCACCAGCAGAGACCCTACGGGAGGCCGGAGCTCCTACAATGAGCAGTTCTTC. It yields the protein CATSRDPTGGRSSYNEQFF.

This clone came up a few times. The V and J genes are TRBV5-8 and TRBJ1-5; perhaps TRBD1 as D (6 bases). The germline V gene has CDR1 SGHTS and CDR2 YDEGEE. Trimming removed 5 bases from V and 3 bases from J, with 6 bases in between. This CDR3 comprises 12 residues. The CDR3 DNA reads TGTGCCAGCAGGGGACACAATCAGCCCCAGCATTTT. The encoded protein is CASRGHNQPQHF.

This clone was counted between two and nine times. The chain carries TRBV27 and TRBJ1-6; D gene unclear. The germline V gene encodes CDR1 MNHEY and CDR2 SMNVEV (reference sequence). The CDR3 extends over 13 amino acids. With 1 base removed from V and 7 bases from J, the gap between germline ends came to 5 bases. This CDR3 reads CASSLWANSPLHF. For the CDR3, the DNA is TGTGCCAGCAGTTTATGGGCAAATTCACCCCTCCACTTT.

This chain uses TRBV6-6 with TRBJ2-7; 7 nucleotides agree with TRBD1. V shed 7 bases, J shed 3 bases, and the junction held 9 bases outside the gene matches. The CDR3 runs to 14 residues. CDR1 is MNHNY and CDR2 is SVGAGI in the germline V gene (reference sequence). This CDR3 reads CASIFKTGDYEQYF. The CDR3 DNA sequence: TGTGCCAGCATTTTCAAAACAGGGGACTACGAGCAGTACTTC.

The chain uses TRBV2 and TRBJ2-3; TRBD2 aligns across 13 bases. V lost 8 bases, J lost 1 base, and 15 bases stayed unmatched. Per the germline V gene, CDR1 is SNHLY and CDR2 is FYNNEI. This CDR3 comprises 19 residues. CDR3 nucleotides: TGTGCCAGCCGACGGACTAGCGGGAGAGGTACCGCCGGCACAGATACGCAGTATTTT. Residues: CASRRTSGRGTAGTDTQYF.

J is TRBJ2-5 and V is TRBV6-5; possible D gene TRBD2, 5 bases. CDR3 size: 14 residues. CDR1 MNHEY and CDR2 SVGAGI come from the germline V gene. The germline V and J ends were trimmed by 8 bases and 0 bases, with 13 bases remaining between them. CDR3 region: CASGLPQYQETQYF. CDR3 nucleotide sequence: TGTGCCAGCGGACTTCCTCAGTACCAAGAGACCCAGTACTTC.

The chain combines TRBV7-9 with TRBJ2-3, with unresolved D. The CDR3 spans 14 residues. V lost 4 bases, J lost 2 bases, and 10 bases lay in between. The germline CDR1 and CDR2 sequences are SEHNR and FQNEAQ (reference sequence). DNA of the CDR3: TGTGCCAGCAGCTGGTCCTCAGACACAGATACGCAGTATTTT. Translated: CASSWSSDTDTQYF.

This clone turned up a few times. This chain joins TRBV19 and TRBJ2-1, with D maybe TRBD2 (5 bases). The CDR3 covers 12 residues. Germline CDR1 is LNHDA and CDR2 is SQIVND (reference sequence). Trimming took off 5 bases at V and 8 bases at J, with 10 bases between the two ends. CDR3 sequence: CASSGFGDEQFF. Here the CDR3 DNA reads TGTGCCAGTAGTGGTTTCGGGGATGAGCAGTTCTTC.

The genes are TRBV10-3 and TRBJ2-7; D perhaps matches TRBD2 (6 bases). The CDR3 is made up of 15 amino acids. CDR1 ENHRY and CDR2 SYGVKD come from the germline V gene. The V end lost 6 bases, the J end lost 3 bases, and 18 bases lay between the germline ends. CDR3 DNA: TGTGCCATCAGCCCCCAAGCGGGCTCCATCTACGAGCAGTACTTC. This encodes CAISPQAGSIYEQYF.

The rearrangement joins TRBV15 to TRBJ2-5; possibly TRBD2 for D (5 bases). The V end lost 0 bases, the J end lost 10 bases, and 18 bases lay between the germline ends. CDR3 length equals 15 residues. Germline CDR1 LNHNV, CDR2 YYDKDF (reference sequence). The CDR3: CATSRDKPFQEGQYF. DNA of the CDR3: TGTGCCACCAGCAGAGATAAGCCTTTCCAAGAGGGCCAGTACTTC.

This clone came up once. CDR3 DNA sequence: TGCGCCAGCAGCCGCCGACAGGCCGGGGCTGAAAAACTGTTTTTT. It specifies CASSRRQAGAEKLFF. J is TRBJ1-4 and V is TRBV5-1, with D perhaps TRBD1 (6 bases). Deletions cut 4 bases from V and 7 bases from J, with 17 bases between. The CDR3 is 15 residues long. Germline V gives CDR1 SGHRS, CDR2 YFSETQ.

This chain links TRBV19 with TRBJ2-7, with D possibly TRBD2 on 7 matching bases. This CDR3 is built from 12 residues. Germline CDR1 is LNHDA and CDR2 is SQIVND (reference sequence). V dropped 6 bases and J dropped 4 bases, with 10 bases sitting between them. In DNA, the CDR3 is TGTGCCAGTAGGCGGGGGCATTACGAGCAGTACTTC. Translation: CASRRGHYEQYF.

This chain links TRBV9 with TRBJ2-1; 9 nucleotides line up with TRBD2. Per germline, CDR1 SGDLS and CDR2 YYNGEE. With 4 bases clipped from V and 8 bases from J, the junction kept 22 bases outside the gene matches. This CDR3 is built from 19 residues. The CDR3 DNA is TGTGCCAGCAGCACCCCGACACGGTTCGCAGCGGGGGGCCTTGATGAGCAGTTCTTC. Translating it yields CASSTPTRFAAGGLDEQFF.

V gene TRBV5-1 combines with J gene TRBJ1-1, with D maybe TRBD1 (5 bases). Trimming removed 1 base at V and 0 bases at J, with 10 bases between. Germline V CDR1 and CDR2: SGHRS, YFSETQ. This CDR3 spans 15 amino acids. The CDR3 reads CASSLNPGMNTEAFF. The CDR3 coding sequence is TGCGCCAGCAGCTTGAACCCAGGGATGAACACTGAAGCTTTCTTT.

The chain employs TRBV7-2 and TRBJ1-3; D gene unclear. CDR1 is SGHTA, CDR2 FQGNSA, per germline. V was trimmed by 0 bases and J by 0 bases, leaving 18 bases between them. The length of the CDR3 is 19 residues. This CDR3 reads CASSLALATERSSGNTIYF. The DNA of the CDR3 is TGTGCCAGCAGCTTAGCCTTGGCGACGGAGCGCTCCTCTGGAAACACCATATATTTT.

This clone was seen only once. The chain carries TRBV19 and TRBJ1-6, with D possibly being TRBD1 (5 bases). CDR1 is LNHDA, CDR2 SQIVND, per germline (reference sequence). CDR3 length equals 13 residues. Trimming removed 6 bases from V and 7 bases from J, with 10 bases in between. The chain's CDR3 is CASSREGNSPLHF. The CDR3 DNA is TGTGCCAGTAGCAGGGAGGGCAATTCACCCCTCCACTTT.